This TCR beta chain was identified during a study of cytomegalovirus exposure and HLA in healthy donors. Overall study context: Earlier work reported about 110 million unique TCR beta sequences from about 180 million T cells.

Turning to this clone: The antigen is unknown.

Germline V CDR1 and CDR2: SGHRS, YFSETQ. This CDR3 is 15 amino acids long. Trimming removed 0 bases from V and 4 bases from J, with 10 bases in between. With 60 Vbeta and 13 Jbeta primers, the PCR was carried out. The table came from immunoSEQ multiplex PCR; TCRdb's copy has only in-frame clones and leaves some out. The repertoire holds around 160,000 clones, with around four fifths as singletons. Study-wide points: Researchers reported in a later analysis that a missense DCLRE1C variant was tied to TCR beta V- and J-gene trimming. An ancestry cluster, one associated with Asian ancestry, reportedly showed fewer N-insertions than the approximately 650-donor mean in a later analysis.

The sample comprised PBMCs. This clonotype was obtained from a man aged 18-30 years in good health and CMV-seropositive. The V call is TRBV5-1, the J call TRBJ2-2; D remains unclear. CDR3 sequence: CASSLDTNTTGELFF. The CDR3 coding sequence is TGCGCCAGCAGCTTGGACACAAATACCACCGGGGAGCTGTTTTTT.